These T cell receptor beta chains were read from a single sample in a study of T cells in Graves' hyperthyroidism and ophthalmopathy. TCRdb re-analysed the multiplex PCR reads in MiXCR, keeping a single row per CDR3 protein. This sample has some 560,000 distinct CDR3 sequences, with 11% to 15% found just once. What was sequenced was blood. The receptors were gathered from a woman aged 35 to 49 with Graves' hyperthyroidism. The CDR3 runs from the conserved cysteine through the conserved F or W.

J: TRBJ2-5
V: TRBV12-3/TRBV12-4
CDR3: CASSFLVTETQYF

J: TRBJ2-3
V: TRBV27
CDR3: CASSLSRGLTDTQYF

J: TRBJ1-5
V: TRBV29-1
CDR3: CSVSLGPDQPQHF

J: TRBJ1-2
V: TRBV11-2
CDR3: CASSAGTGGGGYTF

J: TRBJ2-7
V: TRBV3-1
CDR3: CASSQAAQQYF

J: TRBJ2-3
V: TRBV20-1
CDR3: CSAPKGVRDTDTQYF

J: TRBJ2-5
V: TRBV4-2
CDR3: CASSQDPQDRIETQYF

J: TRBJ1-2
V: TRBV20-1
CDR3: CSAPRQGGYTF

J: TRBJ1-3
V: TRBV11-1
CDR3: CASSLKGSGNTIYF

J: TRBJ2-2
V: TRBV7-9
CDR3: CASSQRGQGATNTGELFF

J: TRBJ1-1
V: TRBV28
CDR3: CASSPRQVLNTEAFF

J: TRBJ2-7
V: TRBV5-1
CDR3: CASSDVAGFGDEQYF

J: TRBJ1-5
V: TRBV28
CDR3: CASSLPANNQPQHF

J: TRBJ1-1
V: TRBV19
CDR3: CASTPAAGMNTEAFF

J: TRBJ2-1
V: TRBV19
CDR3: CASSRTADYNEQFF

J: TRBJ2-5
V: TRBV20-1
CDR3: CSARDPQETQYF